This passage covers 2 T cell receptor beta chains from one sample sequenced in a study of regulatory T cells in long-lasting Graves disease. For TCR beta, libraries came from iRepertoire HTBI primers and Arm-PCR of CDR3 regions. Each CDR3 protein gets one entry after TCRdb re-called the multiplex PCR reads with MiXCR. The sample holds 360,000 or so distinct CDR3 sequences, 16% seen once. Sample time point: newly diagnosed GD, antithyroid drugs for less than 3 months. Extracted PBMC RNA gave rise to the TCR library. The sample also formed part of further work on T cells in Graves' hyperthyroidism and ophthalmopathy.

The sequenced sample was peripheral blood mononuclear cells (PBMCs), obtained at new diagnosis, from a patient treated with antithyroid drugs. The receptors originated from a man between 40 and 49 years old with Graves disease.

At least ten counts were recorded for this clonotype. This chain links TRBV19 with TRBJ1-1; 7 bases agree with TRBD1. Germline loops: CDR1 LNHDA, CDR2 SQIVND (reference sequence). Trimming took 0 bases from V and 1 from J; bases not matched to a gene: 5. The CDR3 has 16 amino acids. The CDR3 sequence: CASSIDRGQPNTEAFF. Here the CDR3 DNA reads TGTGCCAGTAGTATAGACCGGGGACAGCCGAACACTGAAGCTTTCTTT.

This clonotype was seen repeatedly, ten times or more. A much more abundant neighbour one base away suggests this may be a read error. The CDR3 loop is CASSYSDTQYF. As DNA, the CDR3 is TGTGCCAGCAGTTACTCAGATACGCAGTATTTT. The chain joins TRBV6-5 to TRBJ2-3, with no clear D. V lost 0 bases to trimming and J lost 5 bases, with 0 bases between them. Germline CDR1 and CDR2: MNHEY and SVGAGI. This CDR3 contains 11 residues.